This T cell receptor beta chain appears in the sequencing data of a study of cytotoxic CD8 clonotypes in ibrutinib-treated CLL. Whole-study context: Response samples came after a median approximately twelve months of treatment, range 6 to 36.

Details on this clone: What it binds is not known.

General study findings and limits: On treatment, the uncommon public clonotypes contracted or remained stable. Age-matched healthy donor levels were exceeded by baseline clonality, which tracked circulating CD8+ T-cell counts.

TCRdb's copy holds only in-frame clones and misses some; the assay was immunoSEQ multiplex PCR. The repertoire consists of hundreds of thousands of clones, with roughly 85% occurring once and the leading ten covering approximately 7%. Germline loops: CDR1 MGHDK, CDR2 SYGVNS. The CDR3 totals 15 residues. With 1 base removed from V and 0 bases from J, the gap between germline ends came to 10 bases. This receptor was obtained from a human donor with chronic lymphocytic leukemia. Sequencing was performed on PBMCs, taken before ibrutinib treatment. This rearrangement joins TRBV25-1 to TRBJ2-7; no definite D call. In DNA, the CDR3 is TGTGCCAGCAGTGAATCGGTGGGTCTCTCCTACGAGCAGTACTTC. Encoded protein: CASSESVGLSYEQYF.